This T cell receptor beta chain appears in the sequencing data of a study of radiotherapy plus CTLA-4 blockade in lung cancer. A word on this clone: The antigen is undetermined.

Measured with immunoSEQ multiplex PCR; TCRdb has only the in-frame clones, and not every one. The table records around 65,000 clones, roughly 77% of them present only once. Findings and limits, study-wide: TCR clones from tumors expanded in blood after radiotherapy plus ipilimumab. Reports identified early blood T cell clone dynamics, with interferon-beta, as the best response predictor.

Enrolled patients, whose metastatic non-small-cell lung cancer was chemo-refractory, received focal radiation plus CTLA-4 blockade with ipilimumab. From germline, CDR1 is SEHNR and CDR2 FQNEAQ (reference sequence). The V gene lost 1 base and the J gene lost 4 bases, with 7 bases spanning the gap. The CDR3 is 13 residues long. The sample was peripheral blood, taken from a patient treated with radiotherapy plus ipilimumab. This TCR came from a human donor with non-small cell lung cancer who had a complete response to radiotherapy plus ipilimumab. This sequence joins TRBV7-9 and TRBJ1-2, with D unclear. CDR3 coding DNA: TGTGCCAGCAGCTTAGAGTCTTTCTATGGCTACACCTTC. Its protein is CASSLESFYGYTF. The whole variable domain, filled in from reference TRBV7-9 and TRBJ1-2, reads DTGVSQNPRHKITKRGQNVTFRCDPISEHNRLYWYRQTLGQGPEFLTYFQNEAQLEKSRLLSDRFSAERPKGSFSTLEIQRTEQGDSAMYLCASSLESFYGYTFGSGTRLTVV.